Shown below are 32 T cell receptor beta chains from a single sample sequenced in a study of early T cells in non-severe SARS-CoV-2 infection. Using its own MiXCR run on the 5' RACE reads, TCRdb lists one record per CDR3 protein. The sample has around 35,000 distinct CDR3 sequences, under 8% seen once. Material: whole blood. These receptors originate from an adult who was a healthcare worker with PCR-confirmed SARS-CoV-2 infection or an uninfected control (not recorded which).

This clonotype was observed at least ten times. This chain connects TRBV20-1 to TRBJ2-7; TRBD1 might be the D (5 bases). V lost 3 bases and J 7 bases, leaving 16 bases between the germline ends. The CDR3 covers 13 residues. Per the germline V gene, CDR1 is DFQATT and CDR2 is SNEGSKA (reference sequence). The CDR3 region has the DNA TGCAGTGCTAGGGAGCCGTCAGGGATTGAGCAGTACTTC. Residues: CSAREPSGIEQYF.

This clonotype was seen at least ten times. CDR3 bases: TGCAGTGCTAGAGGGGGCACAGAAGAGACCCAGTACTTC. Translating gives CSARGGTEETQYF. V and J are TRBV20-1 and TRBJ2-5, with D possibly being TRBD1 (5 bases). Per germline, CDR1 DFQATT and CDR2 SNEGSKA (reference sequence). V was cut by 1 base and J by 3 bases, with 9 bases left in between. The CDR3 is made up of 13 amino acids.

This chain links TRBV18 with TRBJ1-1; weak D call: TRBD1 (6 bases). Germline CDR1 KGHSH, CDR2 LQKENI. The germline V and J ends were trimmed by 3 bases and 8 bases, with 22 bases remaining between them. This CDR3 contains 16 residues. The DNA of the CDR3 is TGTGCCAGCTCACCCTCATTAAAGGACAGTCTAAGAGAAGCTTTCTTT. Amino acid sequence: CASSPSLKDSLREAFF.

This clonotype was seen repeatedly, ten times or more. The J gene is TRBJ1-3, the V gene TRBV6-5; D is possibly TRBD1 (6 bases). The V end was cut by 6 bases, the J end by 1 base, with 10 bases between. The CDR3 is made up of 14 amino acids. Germline-derived CDR1 and CDR2 are MNHEY and SVGAGI. The CDR3 DNA follows: TGTGCCAGCAGGCAAAGGGGGTCTGGAAACACCATATATTTT. Amino acids: CASRQRGSGNTIYF.

This clonotype was detected ten times or more. The gene calls are TRBV29-1 and TRBJ2-1; TRBD1 agrees at 12 bases. J lost 9 bases, V lost 6 bases, and 9 bases had no gene match. From germline, CDR1 is SQVTM and CDR2 ANQGSEA. The CDR3 consists of 14 residues. The CDR3 nucleotides are TGCAGCGTCCTGACGGGACAGGGGGCGGGTGAGCAGTTCTTC. Residues: CSVLTGQGAGEQFF.

The V and J genes are TRBV28 and TRBJ2-3; 11 bases align to TRBD2. J was trimmed by 6 bases and V by 5 bases; bases with no gene match: 7. The germline gives CDR1 MDHEN, CDR2 SYDVKM. This CDR3 has 15 residues. The CDR3 is CASSTSGSISDTQYF. CDR3 sequence (DNA): TGTGCCAGCAGTACTAGCGGGAGCATCAGCGATACGCAGTATTTT.

In its sample, this clonotype was seen many times. The chain carries TRBV28 and TRBJ1-5, with D uncertain. From germline, CDR1 is MDHEN and CDR2 SYDVKM. The CDR3 is 15 amino acids. Trimming shortened V by 7 bases and J by 0 bases, and 13 bases separated the two germline ends. CDR3 residues: CASNVGLYSNQPQHF. CDR3 coding DNA: TGTGCCAGCAACGTGGGGTTATATAGCAATCAGCCCCAGCATTTT.

Concerning this clonotype itself: A read error may explain this, as a much larger clone is one base away. The J gene is TRBJ2-7, the V gene TRBV6-6; TRBD2 might be the D (6 bases). The CDR3 consists of 15 residues. Germline CDR1 reads MNHNY; CDR2 reads SVGAGI (reference sequence). V was cut by 1 base and J by 6 bases, with 16 bases left in between. CDR3 residues: CASSYYSDGSSEQYF. CDR3 bases: TGTGCCAGCAGTTACTACTCTGACGGGAGTTCCGAGCAGTACTTC.

This clonotype was picked up many times. The rearrangement joins TRBV4-1 to TRBJ1-2; maybe TRBD1 (5 bases). This CDR3 region has 12 residues. Germline CDR1 and CDR2: MGHRA and YSYEKL. V was pared by 1 base and J by 8 bases, with 8 bases between. The CDR3 bases are TGCGCCAGCAGCCAAGGCAGGGCAGGCTACACCTTC. This codes for CASSQGRAGYTF.

The sample holds many counts of this clonotype. The chain links TRBV29-1 to TRBJ2-1; D is unresolved. Germline-derived CDR1 and CDR2 are SQVTM and ANQGSEA. With 4 bases removed from V and 5 bases from J, the gap between germline ends came to 12 bases. This CDR3 is 13 amino acids long. The CDR3 region is CSVVGLINNEQFF. CDR3 nucleotides: TGCAGCGTTGTAGGCCTTATTAACAATGAGCAGTTCTTC.

This clonotype was counted many times. The chain uses TRBV14 and TRBJ1-1, with D hard to call. The CDR3 has 14 amino acids. Between the trimmed V and J ends, which lost 4 bases and 4 bases, there was a span of 13 bases. Looked up from germline, CDR1 is SGHDN and CDR2 is FVKESK. CDR3 loop: CASSRLLEGTEAFF. The CDR3 DNA is TGTGCCAGCAGCCGCCTACTTGAAGGCACTGAAGCTTTCTTT.

This clonotype was found a few times. This chain joins TRBV28 and TRBJ2-5; D unclear. Per germline, CDR1 MDHEN and CDR2 SYDVKM. The CDR3 has 16 residues. The V end was cut by 8 bases, the J end by 4 bases, with 23 bases between. CDR3 nucleotide sequence: TGTGCCAGCCGCAACTGGGCTTTGAAGACTCCAGAGACCCAGTACTTC. As protein: CASRNWALKTPETQYF.

The chain recombines TRBV12-3 or TRBV12-4 with TRBJ2-7; the match to TRBD1 covers 7 bases. This CDR3 contains 13 residues. With 5 bases clipped from V and 7 bases from J, the junction kept 8 bases outside the gene matches. CDR3 in DNA: TGTGCCAGCAGTCGGACAGGTACTCTGGAGCAGTACTTC. Amino acid sequence: CASSRTGTLEQYF.

This clonotype was counted ten times or more. J is TRBJ2-1 and V is TRBV5-5; D is unclear. Per germline, CDR1 SGHKS and CDR2 YYEKEE (reference sequence). Trimming took 0 bases from V and 8 from J, leaving 9 bases between them. The CDR3 runs 13 residues. The DNA of the CDR3 is TGTGCCAGCAGCTTGGGCCACCGGGATGAGCAGTTCTTC. It specifies CASSLGHRDEQFF. Full variable domain (rest looked up from reference TRBV5-5 and TRBJ2-1): DAGVTQSPTHLIKTRGQQVTLRCSPISGHKSVSWYQQVLGQGPQFIFQYYEKEERGRGNFPDRFSARQFPNYSSELNVNALLLGDSALYLCASSLGHRDEQFFGPGTRLTVL.

The chain links TRBV2 to TRBJ2-1, with unresolved D. The germline gives CDR1 SNHLY, CDR2 FYNNEI. The CDR3 is made up of 11 amino acids. The V gene lost 10 bases and the J gene lost 8 bases, with 12 bases spanning the gap. DNA for the CDR3: TGTGCCAACACGGGTGTCGATGAGCAGTTCTTC. This codes for CANTGVDEQFF. Full variable domain (outside the CDR3, taken from reference TRBV2 and TRBJ2-1): EPEVTQTPSHQVTQMGQEVILRCVPISNHLYFYWYRQILGQKVEFLVSFYNNEISEKSEIFDDQFSVERPDGSNFTLKIRSTKLEDSAMYFCANTGVDEQFFGPGTRLTVL.

V is TRBV5-1 and J is TRBJ2-3; D remains ambiguous. The germline V and J ends were trimmed by 4 bases and 2 bases, with 14 bases remaining between them. Looked up from germline, CDR1 is SGHRS and CDR2 is YFSETQ. This CDR3 is built from 15 residues. In DNA, the CDR3 is TGCGCCAGCAGCCTGGGCGACCTAATCACAGATACGCAGTATTTT. It specifies CASSLGDLITDTQYF.

Ten or more counts support this clonotype. The V gene is TRBV7-2, the J gene TRBJ1-1, with 7 bases identical to TRBD1. The CDR3 is made up of 13 amino acids. The V and J ends lost 5 bases and 10 bases, in that order; junction bases with no gene match: 10. The germline CDR1 and CDR2 sequences are SGHTA and FQGNSA. This CDR3 is CASSGMGQSGAFF. CDR3 nucleotides: TGTGCCAGCAGCGGTATGGGACAGTCGGGAGCTTTCTTT.

This clonotype showed up many times. V and J are TRBV28 and TRBJ2-7; D is uncertain. The V gene lost 6 bases and the J gene lost 0 bases, with 15 bases spanning the gap. This CDR3 comprises 15 residues. CDR1 is MDHEN and CDR2 is SYDVKM in the germline V gene. CDR3 protein: CASSSGQASSYEQYF. For the CDR3, the DNA is TGTGCCAGCAGCTCCGGGCAGGCTAGCTCCTACGAGCAGTACTTC.

This clonotype was detected a few times. This chain uses TRBV3-1 with TRBJ2-1, with TRBD2 identical over 7 bases. CDR1 is LGHDT, CDR2 YNNKEL, per germline (reference sequence). CDR3 length: 16 amino acids. The V and J ends lost 4 bases and 4 bases, in that order; junction bases with no gene match: 10. The CDR3 sequence: CASSPASLADYNEQFF. In nucleotides, the CDR3 is TGTGCCAGCAGCCCGGCGAGCCTAGCGGATTACAATGAGCAGTTCTTC.

V is TRBV7-3 and J is TRBJ2-3; D is perhaps TRBD1 or TRBD2 (5 bases each). Between the trimmed V and J ends, which lost 3 bases and 5 bases, there was a span of 12 bases. Germline CDR1 SGHTA, CDR2 FQGTGA. The CDR3 contains 14 residues. CDR3 region: CASSFQGGGDTQYF. The CDR3 coding sequence is TGTGCCAGCAGCTTTCAGGGTGGGGGAGATACGCAGTATTTT.

This clonotype was seen ten or more times. The genes are TRBV28 and TRBJ1-2, with D perhaps matching TRBD1 (6 bases). Germline V gene sequence: CDR1 MDHEN, CDR2 SYDVKM. The CDR3 extends over 14 amino acids. Trimming cost V 7 bases and J 4 bases, with 16 bases left between them. CDR3 bases: TGTGCCAGCACCCGGTCGGGGGCCTCCTATGGCTACACCTTC. This encodes CASTRSGASYGYTF.

The table lists this clonotype with a few counts. The genes are TRBV6-4 and TRBJ1-2; no reliable D call. V was clipped by 2 bases and J by 8 bases, with 12 bases between them. Germline-derived CDR1 and CDR2 are MRHNA and SNTAGT. The CDR3 has 13 residues. DNA for the CDR3: TGTGCCAGCAGTGACGACTTCAGGAGAGGCTACACCTTC. It codes for CASSDDFRRGYTF.

The chain couples TRBV12-3 or TRBV12-4 to TRBJ2-5, with unresolved D. This CDR3 region has 15 residues. Trimming removed 2 bases at V and 1 base at J, with 11 bases between. CDR3 region: CASSLWSDFQETQYF. The CDR3 nucleotides read TGTGCCAGCAGTTTATGGAGCGACTTCCAAGAGACCCAGTACTTC.

There are many counts of this clonotype. V usage is TRBV30 and J usage is TRBJ2-7; D uncertain. The CDR3 contains 14 residues. Germline V gene sequence: CDR1 GTSNPN, CDR2 SVGIG (reference sequence). V was trimmed by 2 bases and J by 0 bases, leaving 11 bases between them. The CDR3 region is CAWSYARSSYEQYF. The CDR3, as DNA: TGTGCCTGGAGTTATGCGCGCAGCTCCTACGAGCAGTACTTC. Looking up the rest from reference TRBV30 and TRBJ2-7 gives the full variable domain: SQTIHQWPATLVQPVGSPLSLECTVEGTSNPNLYWYRQAAGRGLQLLFYSVGIGQISSEVPQNLSASRPQDRQFILSSKKLLLSDSGFYLCAWSYARSSYEQYFGPGTRLTVT.

The chain couples TRBV7-2 to TRBJ2-3; 12 nucleotides align to TRBD2. V lost 1 base, J lost 0 bases, and 5 bases stayed unmatched. The CDR3 has 18 amino acids. Germline CDR1 and CDR2: SGHTA and FQGNSA. CDR3: CASSLVTSGSRSTDTQYF. The CDR3 region has the DNA TGTGCCAGCAGCTTAGTGACTAGCGGGAGTAGGAGCACAGATACGCAGTATTTT.

Only a few counts were recorded for this clonotype. The chain is built from TRBV6-5 and TRBJ1-2; D is undetermined. The germline CDR1 and CDR2 sequences are MNHEY and SVGAGI. The CDR3 spans 14 residues. Trimming cost V 6 bases and J 0 bases, with 11 bases left between them. CDR3 nucleotide sequence: TGTGCCAGCAGACAACCGGGAGCTAACTATGGCTACACCTTC. Translation gives CASRQPGANYGYTF.

This sequence joins TRBV6-1 and TRBJ2-7, with D perhaps TRBD1 (5 bases). The CDR3 is 14 amino acids. Trimming took 4 bases from V and 4 from J, leaving 14 bases between them. From germline, CDR1 is MNHNS and CDR2 SASEGT. In nucleotides, the CDR3 is TGTGCCAGCAGTGTCGGCAGGGATATGTACGAGCAGTACTTC. Translated, it gives CASSVGRDMYEQYF.

This clonotype was recorded many times. CDR3: CASSLGQGPYEQYF. CDR3 DNA: TGTGCCAGCAGCTTGGGGCAGGGACCCTACGAGCAGTACTTC. The chain joins TRBV11-2 to TRBJ2-7; D is possibly TRBD1 or TRBD2 (5 bases each). The length of the CDR3 is 14 residues. Trimming stripped 3 bases from V and 2 bases from J, with 11 bases between. Germline CDR1 reads SGHAT; CDR2 reads FQNNGV.

This clonotype was seen many times. The V gene is TRBV18, the J gene TRBJ1-1; 9 positions match TRBD1. V was pared by 3 bases and J by 6 bases, with 14 bases of the junction left unmatched. The CDR3 length is 17 residues. CDR1 KGHSH and CDR2 LQKENI come from the germline V gene. This CDR3 is CASSPGTGREVNPEAFF. CDR3 nucleotide sequence: TGTGCCAGCTCACCGGGGACAGGGCGCGAGGTAAATCCTGAAGCTTTCTTT.

In this sample, this clonotype turned up many times. The V call is TRBV11-2, the J call TRBJ2-2, with D possibly being TRBD1 (6 bases). V was pared by 7 bases and J by 3 bases, with 12 bases between. CDR1 and CDR2 (germline): SGHAT, FQNNGV. The CDR3 is made up of 14 amino acids. The CDR3: CASIRGKDTGELFF. CDR3 bases: TGTGCCAGCATAAGGGGGAAGGACACCGGGGAGCTGTTTTTT.

The genes are TRBV4-1 and TRBJ2-7; D perhaps matches TRBD2 (5 bases). Germline values: CDR1 MGHRA, CDR2 YSYEKL. This CDR3 comprises 14 residues. With 1 base removed from V and 3 bases from J, the gap between germline ends came to 10 bases. Here the CDR3 DNA reads TGCGCCAGCAGCCAAGGACCGGGGTACTACGAGCAGTACTTC. Encoded protein: CASSQGPGYYEQYF.

CDR3 region: CASAQRGDFVRNQPQHF. CDR3 nucleotide sequence: TGTGCCAGCGCCCAGCGGGGGGACTTTGTCCGTAATCAGCCCCAGCATTTT. V usage is TRBV12-3 or TRBV12-4 and J usage is TRBJ1-5, with D perhaps TRBD1 (5 bases). Deletions cut 8 bases from V and 4 bases from J, with 24 bases between. The CDR3 spans 17 residues.